The following is a T cell receptor (beta chain) sequence with its context. The data were produced by immunoSEQ multiplex PCR, yet TCRdb's version contains in-frame clones alone and is incomplete. The table has 150,000 to 200,000 clones, more than 85% seen once. These data originate in a study of control samples from healthy donors and cancer patients. Sequencing was done on a sample of blood. This sequence originates from a woman between 35 and 50 years old in good health.

In nucleotides, the CDR3 is TGTGCCAGCAGCCCTAGCTGGGGACAGGGGGAATTCGGTTCACCCCTCCACTTT. Amino acids: CASSPSWGQGEFGSPLHF. The V and J genes are TRBV7-9 and TRBJ1-6; 11 bases are a match to TRBD1. The CDR3 loop spans 18 amino acids. Germline-derived CDR1 and CDR2 are SEHNR and FQNEAQ (reference sequence). J lost 9 bases, V lost 5 bases, and 15 bases had no gene match. The full variable domain, completed using reference TRBV7-9 and TRBJ1-6, is DTGVSQNPRHKITKRGQNVTFRCDPISEHNRLYWYRQTLGQGPEFLTYFQNEAQLEKSRLLSDRFSAERPKGSFSTLEIQRTEQGDSAMYLCASSPSWGQGEFGSPLHFGNGTRLTVT.